This entry concerns a single T cell receptor (beta chain). The antigen remains unidentified. Germline V CDR1 and CDR2: MNHNY, SVGAGI (reference sequence). This CDR3 has 15 amino acids. V dropped 0 bases and J dropped 8 bases, with 16 bases sitting between them. Intraepithelial and lamina propria lymphocytes were released after the graft tissue was processed. Sequenced by immunoSEQ multiplex PCR; TCRdb stores in-frame clones only, minus some. This sample yields 9,500 to 10,000 clones, of which around four fifths are seen a single time; roughly 21% belongs to the top ten. This sample was included in a study of graft-versus-host responses after intestinal transplantation. About the research overall: Transplantation in recipients was multivisceral, liver-intestinal, or isolated intestinal.

Study-level findings and limits: Levels of circulating GvH clones at their peak were associated with early post-transplant HvG declines. The authors found GvH clones in recipient marrow, some appearing first in ileum or blood. Patients with graft-donor T cell macrochimerism had high graft-versus-host to host-versus-graft clonal ratios in allografts.

The TCR originated in a human patient who received an intestinal transplant, so some T cells may come from the graft donor. This chain joins TRBV6-6 and TRBJ1-2; tentative D call: TRBD1 (5 bases). This sample comprised ileum tissue, obtained 450 to 480 days after intestinal transplantation. In DNA, the CDR3 is TGTGCCAGCAGTTACTCTCGGGCAGGGAGGTACGGCTACACCTTC. Translation gives CASSYSRAGRYGYTF.